This is a list of T cell receptor beta chains from one sample in a study of long-term antiretroviral therapy in people with HIV. Assay: immunoSEQ multiplex PCR; the TCRdb copy retains only in-frame clones and omits some. The sample comprises 25,000 to 30,000 clones, 80% to 85% of which are singletons, and roughly a tenth rests with the top ten. The input for sequencing was unsorted PBMCs, taken roughly 2.7 years after starting antiretroviral therapy. The receptors were gathered from a man aged 25 to 40 with HIV. Both conserved end residues are part of each CDR3. Each record gives: D gene, V gene, CDR3 protein. The D gene is left open where the match is weak.

.,TRBV9,CASSVGTANQPQHF
.,TRBV28,CASSFAGPRTDTF
.,TRBV19,CASSIRTTISSGNTIYF
.,TRBV27,CASSLVVNTEAFF
.,TRBV18,CASSPVQTAYEQYF
.,TRBV19,CASSAPQGGAETQYF
.,TRBV4-1,CASSQVTRESRKLFF
.,TRBV5-4,CASSLVQGNEQFF
.,TRBV5-4,CASSFAGSYEQYF
TRBD2,TRBV10-3,CAISESRVAGATTDTQYF
TRBD1,TRBV4-1,CASSLDRDRVFYEQYF
TRBD1,TRBV10-3,CAISDGQGAVYEQYF
TRBD2,TRBV15,CATSRAASGSIRTDTQYF
TRBD1,TRBV28,CASTMTGSREKLFF
.,TRBV7-9,CASSHLASTDTQYF
TRBD1,TRBV5-6,CASSRKGTGVSPLHF
.,TRBV28,CASSYSNQPQHF
.,TRBV6-6,CASSSRGRIYEQYF
TRBD1,TRBV11-3,CASSFRGQGNYGYTF
.,TRBV18,CASSPPSSETQYF
TRBD2,TRBV7-8,CASSPRTSGGGTGELFF
.,TRBV28,CASSLGEAYEQYF
.,TRBV7-9,CASSLTGDYGYTF
.,TRBV30,CAWSASGNTIYF
TRBD1,TRBV7-9,CASSLRQGLRVSEAFF
TRBD2,TRBV7-9,CASSVPGLAGGEQYF
.,TRBV28,CASKGALNQPQHF
.,TRBV6-1,CASSEAPGNLRSPLHF